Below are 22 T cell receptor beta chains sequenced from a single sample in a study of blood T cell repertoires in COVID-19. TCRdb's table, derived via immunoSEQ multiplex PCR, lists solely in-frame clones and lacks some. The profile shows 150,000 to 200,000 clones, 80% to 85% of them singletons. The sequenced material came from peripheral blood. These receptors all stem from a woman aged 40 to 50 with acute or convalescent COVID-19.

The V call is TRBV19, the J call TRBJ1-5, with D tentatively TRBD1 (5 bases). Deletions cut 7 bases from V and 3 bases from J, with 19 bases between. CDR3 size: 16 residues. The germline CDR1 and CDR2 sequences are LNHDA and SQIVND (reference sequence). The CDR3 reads CASTSPWGSFNQPQHF. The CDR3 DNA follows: TGTGCCAGTACCTCCCCATGGGGCAGCTTCAATCAGCCCCAGCATTTT.

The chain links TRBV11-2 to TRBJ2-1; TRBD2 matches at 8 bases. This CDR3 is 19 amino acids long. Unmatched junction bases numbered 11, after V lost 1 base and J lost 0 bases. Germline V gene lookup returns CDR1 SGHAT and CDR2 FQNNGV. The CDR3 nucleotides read TGTGCCAGCAGCTTAGTCCACACCTTAGCGGGGAGCTCCTACAATGAGCAGTTCTTC. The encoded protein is CASSLVHTLAGSSYNEQFF.

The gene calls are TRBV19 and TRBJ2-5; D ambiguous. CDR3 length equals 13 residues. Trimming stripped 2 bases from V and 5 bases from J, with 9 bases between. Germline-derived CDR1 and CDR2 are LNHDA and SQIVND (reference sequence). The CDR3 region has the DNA TGTGCCAGTAGTATAAAGCCCCGGGAGACCCAGTACTTC. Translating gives CASSIKPRETQYF.

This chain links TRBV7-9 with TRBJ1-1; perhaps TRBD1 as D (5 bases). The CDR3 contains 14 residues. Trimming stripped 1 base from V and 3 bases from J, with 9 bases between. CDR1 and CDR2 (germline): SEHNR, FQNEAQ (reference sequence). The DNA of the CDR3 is TGTGCCAGCAGCTTAGGACAGCGTGACACTGAAGCTTTCTTT. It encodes CASSLGQRDTEAFF.

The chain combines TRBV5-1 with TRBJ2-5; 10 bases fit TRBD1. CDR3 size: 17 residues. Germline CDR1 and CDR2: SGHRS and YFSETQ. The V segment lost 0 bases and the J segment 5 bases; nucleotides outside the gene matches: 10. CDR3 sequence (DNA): TGCGCCAGCAGCTTGGGGCCGGGGACAGGGGCCCGGGAGACCCAGTACTTC. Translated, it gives CASSLGPGTGARETQYF. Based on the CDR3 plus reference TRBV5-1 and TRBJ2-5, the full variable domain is KAGVTQTPRYLIKTRGQQVTLSCSPISGHRSVSWYQQTPGQGLQFLFEYFSETQRNKGNFPGRFSGRQFSNSRSEMNVSTLELGDSALYLCASSLGPGTGARETQYFGPGTRLLVL.

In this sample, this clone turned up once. The CDR3, as DNA: TGTGCCAGCAGTTTAGCGGGTTCTCTCTACGAGCAGTACTTC. Protein: CASSLAGSLYEQYF. The rearrangement links TRBV28 to TRBJ2-7, with a possible D match to TRBD2 (5 bases). Germline V gene data show CDR1 as MDHEN and CDR2 as SYDVKM. Between the trimmed V and J ends, which lost 2 bases and 3 bases, there was a span of 11 bases. The CDR3 runs 14 residues.

CDR3 sequence reads: CASSQGPLGSGKEETQYF. The CDR3, as DNA: TGTGCCAGCAGCCAAGGGCCCCTCGGTAGCGGGAAGGAAGAGACCCAGTACTTC. The chain has TRBV3-1 (or the pseudogene TRBV3-2) and TRBJ2-5; the match to TRBD2 covers 8 bases. Germline V CDR1 and CDR2: LGHDT, YNNKEL (reference sequence). Losses at the gene ends were 1 base for V and 3 bases for J; bases not matched to a gene: 13. This CDR3 spans 18 amino acids.

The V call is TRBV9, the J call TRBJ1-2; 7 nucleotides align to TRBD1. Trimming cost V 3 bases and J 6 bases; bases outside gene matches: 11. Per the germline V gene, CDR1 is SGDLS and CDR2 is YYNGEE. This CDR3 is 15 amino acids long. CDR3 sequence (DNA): TGTGCCAGCAGCGCCCCATCTGTAGGGGGCGATGGCTACACCTTC. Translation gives CASSAPSVGGDGYTF.

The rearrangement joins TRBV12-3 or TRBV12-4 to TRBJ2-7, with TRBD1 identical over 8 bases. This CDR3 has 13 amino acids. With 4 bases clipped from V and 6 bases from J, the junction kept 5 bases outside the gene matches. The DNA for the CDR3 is TGTGCCAGCAGTTCTGGACAGGGTACCGAGCAGTACTTC. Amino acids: CASSSGQGTEQYF.

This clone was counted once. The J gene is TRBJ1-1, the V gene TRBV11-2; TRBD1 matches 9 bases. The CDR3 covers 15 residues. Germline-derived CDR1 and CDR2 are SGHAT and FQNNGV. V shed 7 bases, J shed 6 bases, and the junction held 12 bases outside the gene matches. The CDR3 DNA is TGTGCCAGCACCTCCATGGGACAGGGACCCCCTGAAGCTTTCTTT. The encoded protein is CASTSMGQGPPEAFF.

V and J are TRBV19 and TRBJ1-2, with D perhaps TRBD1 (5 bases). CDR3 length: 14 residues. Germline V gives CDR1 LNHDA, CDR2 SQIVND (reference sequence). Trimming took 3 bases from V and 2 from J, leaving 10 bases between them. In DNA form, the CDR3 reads TGTGCCAGTAGTATCTGGGGCAGAAACTATGGCTACACCTTC. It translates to CASSIWGRNYGYTF.

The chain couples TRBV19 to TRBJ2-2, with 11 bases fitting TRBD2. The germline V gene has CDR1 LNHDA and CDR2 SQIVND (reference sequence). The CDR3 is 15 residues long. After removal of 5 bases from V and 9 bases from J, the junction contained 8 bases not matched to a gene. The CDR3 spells CASSPTSGMTRELFF. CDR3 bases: TGTGCCAGTAGTCCGACTAGCGGGATGACCCGGGAGCTGTTTTTT.

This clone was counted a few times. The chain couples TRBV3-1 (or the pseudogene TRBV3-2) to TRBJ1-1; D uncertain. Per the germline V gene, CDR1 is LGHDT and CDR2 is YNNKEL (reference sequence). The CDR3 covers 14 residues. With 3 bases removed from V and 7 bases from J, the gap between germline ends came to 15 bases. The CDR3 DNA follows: TGTGCCAGCAGCCACAACTCCCCACTCGGTGAAGCTTTCTTT. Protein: CASSHNSPLGEAFF.

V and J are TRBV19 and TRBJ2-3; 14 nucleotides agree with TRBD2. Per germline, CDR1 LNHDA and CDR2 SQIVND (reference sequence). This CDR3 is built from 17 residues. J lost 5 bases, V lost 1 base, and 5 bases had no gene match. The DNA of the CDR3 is TGTGCCAGTAGTATAGTCGGACTAGCGGGGGGTGTAGATACGCAGTATTTT. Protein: CASSIVGLAGGVDTQYF.

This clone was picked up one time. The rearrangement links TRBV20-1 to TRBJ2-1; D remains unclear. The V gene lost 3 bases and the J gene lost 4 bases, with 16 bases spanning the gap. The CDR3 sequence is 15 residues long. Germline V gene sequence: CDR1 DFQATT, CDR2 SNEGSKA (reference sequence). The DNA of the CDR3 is TGCAGTGCTAGTCTCCCCGGTATTATTTACAATGAGCAGTTCTTC. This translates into CSASLPGIIYNEQFF.

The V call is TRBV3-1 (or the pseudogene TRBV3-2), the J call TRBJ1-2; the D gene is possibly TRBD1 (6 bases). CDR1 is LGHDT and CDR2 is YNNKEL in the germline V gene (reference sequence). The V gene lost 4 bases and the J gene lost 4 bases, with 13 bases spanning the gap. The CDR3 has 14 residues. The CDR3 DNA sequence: TGTGCCAGCAGCCGAGGGACATCGGCCTATGGCTACACCTTC. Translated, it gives CASSRGTSAYGYTF.

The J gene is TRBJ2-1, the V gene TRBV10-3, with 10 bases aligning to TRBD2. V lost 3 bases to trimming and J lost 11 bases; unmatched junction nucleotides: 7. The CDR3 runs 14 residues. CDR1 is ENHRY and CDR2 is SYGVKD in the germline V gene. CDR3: CAISDRVAGGQQFF. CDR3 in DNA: TGTGCCATCAGTGATAGGGTAGCGGGGGGCCAGCAGTTCTTC.

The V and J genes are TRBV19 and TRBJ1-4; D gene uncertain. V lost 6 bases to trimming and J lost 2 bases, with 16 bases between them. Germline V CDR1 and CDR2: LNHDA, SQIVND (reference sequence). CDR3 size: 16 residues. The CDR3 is CASSPPYTGTNEKLFF. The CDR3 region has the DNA TGTGCCAGTAGCCCCCCATACACGGGTACTAATGAAAAACTGTTTTTT.

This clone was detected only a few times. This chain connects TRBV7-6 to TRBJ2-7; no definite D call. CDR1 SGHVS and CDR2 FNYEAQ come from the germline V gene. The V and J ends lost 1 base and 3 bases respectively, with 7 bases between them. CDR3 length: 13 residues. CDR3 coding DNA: TGTGCCAGCAGCTTAGGGCCAAACTACGAGCAGTACTTC. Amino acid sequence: CASSLGPNYEQYF.

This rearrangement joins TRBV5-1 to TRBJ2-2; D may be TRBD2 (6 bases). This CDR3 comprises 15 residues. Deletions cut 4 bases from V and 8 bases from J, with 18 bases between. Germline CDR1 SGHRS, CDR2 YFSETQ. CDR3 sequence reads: CASSAHPGVVGELFF. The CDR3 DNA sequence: TGCGCCAGCAGCGCCCACCCGGGGGTTGTGGGGGAGCTGTTTTTT.

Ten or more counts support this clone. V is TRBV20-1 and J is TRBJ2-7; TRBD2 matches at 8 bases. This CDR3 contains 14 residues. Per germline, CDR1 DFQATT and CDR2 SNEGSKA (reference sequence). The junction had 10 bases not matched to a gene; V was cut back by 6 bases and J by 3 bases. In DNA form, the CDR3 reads TGCAGTGCCAGTATGGGACTAGACAACTACGAGCAGTACTTC. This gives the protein CSASMGLDNYEQYF.

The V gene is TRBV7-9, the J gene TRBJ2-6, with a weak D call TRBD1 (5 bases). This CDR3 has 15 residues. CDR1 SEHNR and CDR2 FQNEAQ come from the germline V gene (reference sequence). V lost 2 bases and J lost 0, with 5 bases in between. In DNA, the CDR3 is TGTGCCAGCAGCTTAACAGGCTCTGGGGCCAACGTCCTGACTTTC. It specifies CASSLTGSGANVLTF.